What follows describes a single TCR beta chain. The data stem from a study of CD8+ T cells in alopecia areata. In each case, RNA was isolated and then reverse transcribed into cDNA as the sequencing template. Here immunoSEQ multiplex PCR was the method, and the copy in TCRdb shows in-frame clones only, minus some. The sample records over 200,000 clones, approximately 61% being singletons. The CDR3 spans 17 residues. Germline-derived CDR1 and CDR2 are SGHVS and FQNEAQ. V was trimmed by 1 base and J by 2 bases, leaving 18 bases between them. The clonotype comes from a human donor with alopecia areata. V usage is TRBV7-8 and J usage is TRBJ2-7; tentative D call: TRBD2 (6 bases). Material: CD4+ T cells sorted from blood, obtained at week 0. CDR3 in amino acids: CASSLERLKRVAYEQYF. Written as DNA, the CDR3 is TGTGCCAGCAGCTTAGAGAGGCTGAAGCGGGTAGCCTACGAGCAGTACTTC.